The clone carrying this T cell receptor beta chain was counted between two and nine times. What it binds is unknown. TCRdb's table, derived via immunoSEQ multiplex PCR, lists solely in-frame clones and lacks some. The sample has approximately 76,000 clones, more than 70% seen once. The data originate from a study of T cell responses to AZD1222 COVID-19 vaccine. General study points: Spike-specific TCR breadth and depth went up after people got two AZD1222 doses. Females made up more of the donors, who were largely white British, and clonal diversity may have come out too low. Regions 160-218 and 743-854 dominated among vaccine-associated CD4 TCRs spanning spike. Targeting of unmutated variant regions was reportedly seen in nearly half of spike-specific TCRs.

Per the germline V gene, CDR1 is SGHAT and CDR2 is FQNNGV. Trimming removed 6 bases from V and 5 bases from J; junction bases left unmatched: 11. The CDR3 spans 15 residues. The specimen comprised peripheral blood, sampled on day 0 of AZD1222 vaccination. The clonotype originates from an adult in good health. The V call is TRBV11-2, the J call TRBJ2-7, with TRBD1 identical over 9 bases. The CDR3: CASRSRTGGIDEQYF. In nucleotides, the CDR3 is TGTGCCAGCAGGAGTCGCACAGGGGGCATCGACGAGCAGTACTTC.